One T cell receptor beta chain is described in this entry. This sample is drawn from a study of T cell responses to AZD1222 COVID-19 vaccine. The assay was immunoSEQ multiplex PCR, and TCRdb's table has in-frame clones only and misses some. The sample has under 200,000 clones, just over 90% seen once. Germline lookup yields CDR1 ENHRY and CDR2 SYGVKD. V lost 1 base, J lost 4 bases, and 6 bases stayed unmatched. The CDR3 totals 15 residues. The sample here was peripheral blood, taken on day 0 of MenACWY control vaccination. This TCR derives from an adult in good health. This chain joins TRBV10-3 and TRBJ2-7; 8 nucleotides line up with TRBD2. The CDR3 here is CAISEFRGGSYEQYF. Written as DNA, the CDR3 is TGTGCCATCAGTGAGTTCCGGGGGGGGTCGTACGAGCAGTACTTC.